This T cell receptor beta chain was sequenced during a study of blood T cell repertoires in COVID-19. Study details: Donors in the United States, Italy and Spain gave samples during acute or convalescent COVID-19.

In the authors' methods: Counts of nucleated cells, estimated from reference gene primer amplification, were obtained. The method was immunoSEQ multiplex PCR; TCRdb's version includes in-frame clones alone and lacks a portion of them. V and J calls and clone size follow that table, whereas D and trimming were derived from the DNA. The table lists 120,000 to 150,000 clones, roughly 87% of them singletons, with 0.8% to 0.95% in the top ten. The CDR3 spans 18 residues. The germline V gene encodes CDR1 SGHTS and CDR2 YDEGEE. Trimming took 0 bases from V and 5 from J; bases not matched to a gene: 11. This clone appeared once.

The clonotype comes from a woman aged 50 to 65 with acute or convalescent COVID-19. V gene TRBV5-8 combines with J gene TRBJ2-1; 10 bases are shared with TRBD2. The sample was peripheral blood. CDR3 protein: CASSLGTSGRQWHNEQFF. CDR3 sequence (DNA): TGTGCCAGCAGCTTGGGGACTAGCGGCCGACAGTGGCACAATGAGCAGTTCTTC.